This TCR beta chain appears in the sequencing data of a study of blood T cell repertoires in COVID-19. Losses at the gene ends were 6 bases for V and 7 bases for J; bases not matched to a gene: 4. Looked up from germline, CDR1 is SNHLY and CDR2 is FYNNEI. This CDR3 has 13 amino acids. Using immunoSEQ multiplex PCR, the repertoire was profiled, and TCRdb retains in-frame clones only, with some absent. The repertoire holds some 200,000 clones, with approximately 85% as singletons. This chain links TRBV2 with TRBJ2-4, with 9 bases identical to TRBD1. The specimen sequenced was peripheral blood. This TCR came from a woman between 65 and 79 years old with COVID-19, enrolled during active disease. This CDR3 is CASRDRGGNIQYF. The CDR3, as DNA: TGTGCCAGCAGAGACAGGGGGGGTAACATTCAGTACTTC.